This T cell receptor beta chain was captured in a study of blood T cell repertoires in COVID-19. Across the study: COVID-19 samples, acute and convalescent, were from the United States, Italy and Spain. PBMCs, B-cell-depleted T cells, or T cells provided the cDNA or gDNA that made up the material.

In this sample, this clone turned up once. In the original workflow: From reference gene primer amplification, estimates of nucleated cell counts were derived. Clones were read by immunoSEQ multiplex PCR, and TCRdb kept only the in-frame ones, dropping some. V and J calls and clone size are copied from that table; D and trimming were computed from the DNA. The sample gives 40,000 to 50,000 clones, 80% to 90% of which show up once; 2.5% to 3% is in the top ten. Trimming left V 3 bases short and J 13 bases short, with 15 bases between. Per germline, CDR1 SNHLY and CDR2 FYNNEI. The CDR3 spans 12 residues.

The sequence was collected from a woman of 80 years or more with acute or convalescent COVID-19. This sequence joins TRBV2 and TRBJ1-2; D is ambiguous. The sample was peripheral blood. CDR3 sequence (DNA): TGTGCCAGCAGTGATAGTCGGAGCCTAGGCACCTTC. It specifies CASSDSRSLGTF.